The entry below gives a single T cell receptor beta chain sequence along with its context. This entry belongs to a study of blood T cell repertoires in COVID-19. As for the study in general: PBMCs, B-cell-depleted T cells, or T cells were the source of the cDNA or gDNA that made up the material.

Measured with immunoSEQ multiplex PCR; TCRdb has only the in-frame clones, and not every one. This sample yields tens of thousands of clones, of which about 75% are seen a single time; 8.5% to 9% belongs to the top ten. The CDR3 consists of 13 residues. CDR1 and CDR2 (germline): LGHDT, YNNKEL (reference sequence). Trimming took 1 base from V and 9 from J, leaving 7 bases between them. The sequence derives from a man aged 65 to 85 with active or convalescent COVID-19. Sequenced: peripheral blood. This sequence joins TRBV3-1 (or the pseudogene TRBV3-2) and TRBJ1-6; D gene uncertain. CDR3 DNA sequence: TGTGCCAGCAGCCAAGGTTACGGTTCACCCCTCCACTTT. As protein: CASSQGYGSPLHF.